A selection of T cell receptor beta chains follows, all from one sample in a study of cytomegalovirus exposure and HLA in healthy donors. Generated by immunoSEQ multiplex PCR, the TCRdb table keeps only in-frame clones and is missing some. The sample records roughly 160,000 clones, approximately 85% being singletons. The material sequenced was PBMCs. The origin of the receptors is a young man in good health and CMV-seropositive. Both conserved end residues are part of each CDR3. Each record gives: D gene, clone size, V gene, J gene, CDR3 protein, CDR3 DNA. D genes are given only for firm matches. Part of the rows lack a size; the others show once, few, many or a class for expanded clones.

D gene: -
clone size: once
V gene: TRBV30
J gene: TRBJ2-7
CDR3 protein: CAWSRGTTAYEQYF
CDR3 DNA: TGTGCCTGGAGTCGCGGGACCACCGCCTACGAGCAGTACTTC

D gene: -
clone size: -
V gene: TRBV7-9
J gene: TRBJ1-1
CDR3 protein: CASNSGVTTNTEAFF
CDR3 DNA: TGTGCCAGCAATTCAGGGGTCACCACGAACACTGAAGCTTTCTTT

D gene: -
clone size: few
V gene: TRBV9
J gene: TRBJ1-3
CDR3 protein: CASSGGQPPLSGNTIYF
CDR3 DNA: TGTGCCAGCAGCGGAGGGCAGCCTCCACTCTCTGGAAACACCATATATTTT

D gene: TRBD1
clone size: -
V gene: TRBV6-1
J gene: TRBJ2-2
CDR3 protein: CASNPGTGGTGELFF
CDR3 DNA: TGTGCCAGCAATCCCGGGACAGGGGGCACCGGGGAGCTGTTTTTT

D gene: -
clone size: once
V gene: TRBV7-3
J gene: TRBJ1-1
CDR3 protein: CASSSDRGTEAFF
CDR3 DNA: TGTGCCAGCAGCTCAGACCGGGGCACTGAAGCTTTCTTT

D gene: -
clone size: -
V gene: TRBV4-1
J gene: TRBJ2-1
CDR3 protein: CASSRAYNEQFF
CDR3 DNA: TGCGCCAGCAGCCGGGCTTACAATGAGCAGTTCTTC

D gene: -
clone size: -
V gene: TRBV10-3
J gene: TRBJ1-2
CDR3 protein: CAISEAGPYGYTF
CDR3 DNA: TGTGCCATCAGTGAGGCAGGGCCCTATGGCTACACCTTC

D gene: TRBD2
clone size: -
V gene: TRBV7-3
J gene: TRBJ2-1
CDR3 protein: CASSPSGSYNEQFF
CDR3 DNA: TGTGCCAGCAGCCCTAGCGGCTCCTACAATGAGCAGTTCTTC

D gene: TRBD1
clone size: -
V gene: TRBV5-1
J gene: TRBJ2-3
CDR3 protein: CASSPGQGYTDTQYF
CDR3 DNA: TGCGCCAGCAGCCCGGGACAGGGTTACACAGATACGCAGTATTTT

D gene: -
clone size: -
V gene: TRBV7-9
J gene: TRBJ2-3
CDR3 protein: CSSSARTPFLVF
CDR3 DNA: TGTTCCAGCAGCGCAAGGACACCATTCCTTGTTTTT

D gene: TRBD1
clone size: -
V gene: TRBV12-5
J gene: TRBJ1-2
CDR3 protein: CASGRSGTGGGYTF
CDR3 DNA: TGTGCTAGTGGTCGGTCCGGGACAGGGGGCGGCTACACCTTC

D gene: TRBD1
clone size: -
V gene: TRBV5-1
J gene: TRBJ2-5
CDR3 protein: CASRTPGGQGTQYF
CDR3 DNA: TGCGCCAGCAGAACACCAGGGGGCCAAGGGACCCAGTACTTC

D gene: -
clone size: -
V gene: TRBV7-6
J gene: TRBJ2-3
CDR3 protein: CASSHQSLASTDTQYF
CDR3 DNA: TGTGCCAGCAGCCATCAATCCCTAGCTAGCACAGATACGCAGTATTTT

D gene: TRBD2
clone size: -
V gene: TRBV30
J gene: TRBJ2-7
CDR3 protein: CTWSPTSGGKSYKEQYF
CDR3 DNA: TGTACCTGGAGTCCGACTAGCGGGGGGAAATCGTATAAGGAGCAGTACTTC

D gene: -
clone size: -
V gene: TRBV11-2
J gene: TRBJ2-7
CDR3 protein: CASSSSGPVTFYEQYF
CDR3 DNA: TGTGCCAGCAGCTCCAGCGGACCGGTGACCTTCTACGAGCAGTACTTC

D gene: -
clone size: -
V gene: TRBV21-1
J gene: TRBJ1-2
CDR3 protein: CASSGHRGGPCGYTF
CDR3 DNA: TGTGCCAGCAGCGGACACAGGGGTGGCCCATGTGGCTACACCTTC

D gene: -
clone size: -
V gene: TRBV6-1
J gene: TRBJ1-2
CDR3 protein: CASSPHTF
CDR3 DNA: TGTGCCAGTAGTCCTCACACCTTC

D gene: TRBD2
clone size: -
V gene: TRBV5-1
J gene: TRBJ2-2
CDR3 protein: CASSLGPGGTGELFF
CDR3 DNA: TGCGCCAGCAGCTTGGGACCGGGGGGTACCGGGGAGCTGTTTTTT

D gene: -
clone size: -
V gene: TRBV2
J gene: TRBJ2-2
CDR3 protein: CASSTGSGELFF
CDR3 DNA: TGTGCCAGCAGCACAGGCTCCGGGGAGCTGTTTTTT

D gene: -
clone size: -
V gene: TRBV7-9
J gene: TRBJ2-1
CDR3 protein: CASSGSDEQFF
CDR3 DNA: TGTGCCAGCAGCGGTAGCGATGAGCAGTTCTTC

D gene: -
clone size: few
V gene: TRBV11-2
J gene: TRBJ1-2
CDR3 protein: CASSLERGAQYGYTF
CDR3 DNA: TGTGCCAGCAGCTTAGAACGCGGGGCGCAGTATGGCTACACCTTC

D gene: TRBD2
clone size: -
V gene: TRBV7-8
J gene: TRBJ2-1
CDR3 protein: CASSRRGGYNEQFF
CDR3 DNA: TGTGCCAGCAGCCGCCGGGGGGGTTACAATGAGCAGTTCTTC

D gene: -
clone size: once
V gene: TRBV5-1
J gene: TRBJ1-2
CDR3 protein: CASSSRENDYGYTF
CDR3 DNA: TGCGCCAGCAGCTCAAGAGAAAACGACTATGGCTACACCTTC

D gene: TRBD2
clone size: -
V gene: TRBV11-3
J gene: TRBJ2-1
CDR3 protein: CASSSRDREGSEQFF
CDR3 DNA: TGTGCCAGCAGCTCCCGGGACCGGGAGGGGAGTGAGCAGTTCTTC

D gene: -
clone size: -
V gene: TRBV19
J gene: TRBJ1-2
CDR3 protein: CASSPQGEVGYGYTF
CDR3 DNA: TGTGCCAGTAGCCCACAGGGTGAAGTAGGCTATGGCTACACCTTC

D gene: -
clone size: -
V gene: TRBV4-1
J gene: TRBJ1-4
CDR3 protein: CASSQVQGTNEKLFF
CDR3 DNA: TGCGCCAGCAGCCAAGTTCAGGGGACTAATGAAAAACTGTTTTTT

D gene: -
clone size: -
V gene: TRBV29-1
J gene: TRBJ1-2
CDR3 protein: CSVEGRGAAGYTF
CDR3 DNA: TGCAGCGTTGAAGGGCGCGGGGCGGCTGGCTACACCTTC

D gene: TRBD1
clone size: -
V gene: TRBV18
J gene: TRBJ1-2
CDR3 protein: CASSPDRGSYGYTF
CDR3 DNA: TGTGCCAGCTCACCCGACAGGGGCTCCTATGGCTACACCTTC

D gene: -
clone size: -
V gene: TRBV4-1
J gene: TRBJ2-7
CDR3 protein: CASSQDVRQDTYEQYF
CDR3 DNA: TGCGCCAGCAGCCAAGACGTGAGACAGGACACTTACGAGCAGTACTTC

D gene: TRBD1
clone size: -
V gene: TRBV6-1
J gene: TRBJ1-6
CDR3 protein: CASSDQDRANSPLHF
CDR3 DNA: TGTGCCAGCAGTGATCAGGACAGGGCTAATTCACCCCTCCACTTT

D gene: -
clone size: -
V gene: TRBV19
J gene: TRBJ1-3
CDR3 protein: CASTLSGNSRGNTIYF
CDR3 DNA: TGTGCCAGTACCCTGTCGGGGAACAGTCGTGGAAACACCATATATTTT

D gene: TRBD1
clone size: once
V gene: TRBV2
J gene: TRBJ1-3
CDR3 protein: CASSDLFDRDRELVVAGNTIYF
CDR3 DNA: TGTGCCAGCAGTGATCTCTTCGACCGGGACAGGGAATTGGTAGTCGCTGGAAACACCATATATTTT

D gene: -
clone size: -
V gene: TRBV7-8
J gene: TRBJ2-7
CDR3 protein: CASEPDSGEQYF
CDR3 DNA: TGTGCCAGCGAGCCGGACAGTGGCGAGCAGTACTTC

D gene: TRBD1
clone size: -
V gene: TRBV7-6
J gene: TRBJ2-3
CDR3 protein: CASSPGTGEADTQYF
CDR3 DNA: TGTGCCAGCAGCCCTGGGACAGGGGAAGCAGATACGCAGTATTTT

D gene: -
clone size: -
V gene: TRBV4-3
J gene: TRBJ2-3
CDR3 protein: CASSQEWATTDTQYF
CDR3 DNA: TGCGCCAGCAGCCAAGAATGGGCAACCACAGATACGCAGTATTTT

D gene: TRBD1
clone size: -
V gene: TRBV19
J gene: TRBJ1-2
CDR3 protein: CASTVGTAGYGYTF
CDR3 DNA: TGTGCCAGTACCGTAGGGACAGCGGGCTATGGCTACACCTTC

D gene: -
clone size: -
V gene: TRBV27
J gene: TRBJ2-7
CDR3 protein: CASSLPRGQISYEQYF
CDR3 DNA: TGTGCCAGCAGTTTACCCCGGGGACAAATCTCCTACGAGCAGTACTTC

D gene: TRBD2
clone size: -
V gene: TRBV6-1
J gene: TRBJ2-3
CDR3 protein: CASTGGDTQYF
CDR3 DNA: TGTGCCAGCACCGGGGGGGATACGCAGTATTTT

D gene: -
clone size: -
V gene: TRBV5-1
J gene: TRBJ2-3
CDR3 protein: CASSLGLPPRTDTQYF
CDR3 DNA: TGCGCCAGCAGCTTGGGACTTCCCCCCCGCACAGATACGCAGTATTTT

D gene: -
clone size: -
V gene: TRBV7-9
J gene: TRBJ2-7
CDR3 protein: CASSFGQGLYEQYF
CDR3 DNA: TGTGCCAGCAGCTTCGGTCAGGGACTCTACGAGCAGTACTTC

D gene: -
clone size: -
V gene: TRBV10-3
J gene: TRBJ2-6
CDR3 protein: CAISDSTRGTISGANVLTF
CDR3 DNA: TGTGCCATCAGTGACTCGACCAGGGGTACTATCTCTGGGGCCAACGTCCTGACTTTC

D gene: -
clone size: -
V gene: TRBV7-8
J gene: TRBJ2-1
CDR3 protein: CASSFQTGEQFF
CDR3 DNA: TGTGCCAGCAGCTTTCAAACTGGTGAGCAGTTCTTC